Each of the 3 T cell receptor beta chains below was sequenced from the same sample in a study of PD-1 blockade in mismatch repair-deficient tumors. The table came from immunoSEQ multiplex PCR; TCRdb's copy has only in-frame clones and leaves some out. The sample holds some 19,000 clones, approximately 80% seen once. Specimen: PBMCs, collected 52 weeks after starting pembrolizumab. These receptor sequences come from an adult with mismatch repair-deficient cancer.

The chain employs TRBV28 and TRBJ2-3; the D gene is possibly TRBD1 (5 bases). Trimming left V 10 bases short and J 0 bases short, with 11 bases between. The CDR3 sequence is 13 residues long. Germline V gene data show CDR1 as MDHEN and CDR2 as SYDVKM. The chain's CDR3 is CATRTLSTDTQYF. In nucleotides, the CDR3 is TGTGCCACAAGGACACTAAGCACAGATACGCAGTATTTT.

The rearrangement joins TRBV5-8 to TRBJ1-5, with 7 bases identical to TRBD1. The CDR3 spans 17 residues. V lost 0 bases, J lost 0 bases, and 6 bases stayed unmatched. Germline lookup yields CDR1 SGHTS and CDR2 YDEGEE. DNA for the CDR3: TGTGCCAGCAGCTTGGGACAGGGAATTTATAGCAATCAGCCCCAGCATTTT. Protein product: CASSLGQGIYSNQPQHF.

The chain has TRBV7-3 and TRBJ2-7, with 9 bases lining up with TRBD2. The V segment lost 1 base and the J segment 2 bases; nucleotides outside the gene matches: 12. Germline V gene data show CDR1 as SGHTA and CDR2 as FQGTGA. The CDR3 length is 18 residues. The DNA for the CDR3 is TGTGCCAGCAGCTTAATGCCCTTCACTAGCGGGCCCGCCTACGAGCAGTACTTC. This encodes CASSLMPFTSGPAYEQYF.